Following are 18 T cell receptor beta chains from one sample sequenced in a study of T cell changes during pregnancy in multiple sclerosis. Assay: immunoSEQ multiplex PCR; the TCRdb copy retains only in-frame clones and omits some. This sample yields 25,000 to 35,000 clones, of which just over 90% are seen a single time; around 6% belongs to the top ten. The material sequenced was CD8+ T cells from peripheral blood mononuclear cells, taken before pregnancy. The receptors derive from a female donor with multiple sclerosis, enrolled in a pregnancy study.

The gene calls are TRBV29-1 and TRBJ2-7, with 8 bases identical to TRBD2. The CDR3 totals 14 residues. Germline trimming cut 3 bases from V and 2 bases from J; bases unmatched to any gene: 6. CDR1 and CDR2 (germline): SQVTM, ANQGSEA. The CDR3 DNA sequence: TGCAGCGTTGAGGTTCCGGGAGGGACCTACGAGCAGTACTTC. This translates into CSVEVPGGTYEQYF.

The chain employs TRBV6-1 and TRBJ2-7; 9 positions agree with TRBD1. The V gene end was trimmed by 8 bases and the J gene end by 6 bases; junction bases not matched to a gene: 11. Germline V gene lookup returns CDR1 MNHNS and CDR2 SASEGT. CDR3 length: 14 residues. The CDR3 region is CASDRTGEVIEQYF. The CDR3 DNA is TGTGCCAGCGACCGGACAGGGGAGGTGATCGAGCAGTACTTC.

The V gene is TRBV25-1, the J gene TRBJ2-7, with a weak D call TRBD1 (6 bases). CDR1 and CDR2 (germline): MGHDK, SYGVNS. This CDR3 region has 14 residues. The germline V and J ends were trimmed by 8 bases and 2 bases, with 16 bases remaining between them. In nucleotides, the CDR3 is TGTGCCAGCCGGGACACCTTAGAACCCTACGAGCAGTACTTC. This encodes CASRDTLEPYEQYF.

This clone was recorded once. The chain couples TRBV29-1 to TRBJ2-7; 9 nucleotides line up with TRBD2. Unmatched junction bases numbered 3, after V lost 5 bases and J lost 4 bases. Germline V gene lookup returns CDR1 SQVTM and CDR2 ANQGSEA. The CDR3 runs 12 residues. This chain's CDR3 is CSVHSGSYEQYF. The CDR3 nucleotides read TGCAGCGTTCATAGCGGGAGTTACGAGCAGTACTTC.

The chain links TRBV6-6 to TRBJ1-1; possibly TRBD1 for D (5 bases). This CDR3 has 12 amino acids. Trimming took off 5 bases at V and 7 bases at J, with 11 bases between the two ends. The germline V gene encodes CDR1 MNHNY and CDR2 SVGAGI (reference sequence). CDR3 amino acids: CASSVDRNEAFF. The CDR3 coding sequence is TGTGCCAGCAGTGTCGACAGAAATGAAGCTTTCTTT.

The chain joins TRBV28 to TRBJ2-1; D uncertain. Deletions cut 6 bases from V and 8 bases from J, with 17 bases between. This CDR3 contains 14 residues. Germline-derived CDR1 and CDR2 are MDHEN and SYDVKM. CDR3 in amino acids: CASRQASSYDEQFF. The DNA of the CDR3 is TGTGCCAGCAGGCAGGCTTCGTCCTATGATGAGCAGTTCTTC.

The rearrangement links TRBV6-1 to TRBJ2-5, with a possible D match to TRBD2 (5 bases). The germline V gene encodes CDR1 MNHNS and CDR2 SASEGT. This CDR3 is 15 amino acids long. V lost 1 base and J lost 3, with 12 bases in between. The CDR3 region has the DNA TGTGCCAGCAGTGAAGGAGGGCAGGCCGAAGAGACCCAGTACTTC. This sequence encodes CASSEGGQAEETQYF.

This clone has a single count. The V and J genes are TRBV29-1 and TRBJ1-1, with D possibly TRBD1 on 5 matching bases. V lost 5 bases, J lost 1 base, and 14 bases lay in between. CDR1 is SQVTM, CDR2 ANQGSEA, per germline. The CDR3 runs 14 residues. CDR3: CSVYRTQSNTEAFF. The CDR3 DNA follows: TGCAGCGTTTACAGGACACAATCGAACACTGAAGCTTTCTTT. Combining the CDR3 with reference TRBV29-1 and TRBJ1-1 gives the whole variable domain SAVISQKPSRDICQRGTSLTIQCQVDSQVTMMFWYRQQPGQSLTLIATANQGSEATYESGFVIDKFPISRPNLTFSTLTVSNMSPEDSSIYLCSVYRTQSNTEAFFGQGTRLTVV.

The chain employs TRBV28 and TRBJ2-1; D is uncertain. The CDR3 is 14 amino acids. The V end lost 7 bases, the J end lost 5 bases, and 15 bases lay between the germline ends. Germline V gene lookup returns CDR1 MDHEN and CDR2 SYDVKM. The CDR3 nucleotides read TGTGCCAGCACCGTCGACAATTCGGACAATGAGCAGTTCTTC. This translates into CASTVDNSDNEQFF.

The chain employs TRBV2 and TRBJ2-1; D might be TRBD2 (7 bases). V was clipped by 8 bases and J by 4 bases, with 12 bases between them. This CDR3 region has 13 residues. From germline, CDR1 is SNHLY and CDR2 FYNNEI. CDR3 DNA: TGTGCCAGCGGGGGGGCCCGTTACAATGAGCAGTTCTTC. Amino acids: CASGGARYNEQFF.

The CDR3 region has the DNA TGTGCCAGCTCACCAAATTCCCCCGGGACAGGGGGTGAGGATGAGCAGTTCTTC. Translated: CASSPNSPGTGGEDEQFF. V usage is TRBV18 and J usage is TRBJ2-1; 11 bases map to TRBD1. This CDR3 has 18 amino acids. V lost 2 bases to trimming and J lost 8 bases; unmatched junction nucleotides: 14. Germline values: CDR1 KGHSH, CDR2 LQKENI.

This clone has just a few counts. This chain links TRBV4-2 with TRBJ2-5; 12 nucleotides agree with TRBD1. V gave up 0 bases and J gave up 4 bases; unmatched junction bases: 6. The CDR3 has 17 amino acids. The germline CDR1 and CDR2 sequences are LGHNA and YNFKEQ. The CDR3 DNA follows: TGTGCCAGCAGCCAAGAACCCCCGGGACAGGGGGCAGAGACCCAGTACTTC. It encodes CASSQEPPGQGAETQYF.

The rearrangement joins TRBV6-1 to TRBJ1-1; 7 bases are shared with TRBD1. From germline, CDR1 is MNHNS and CDR2 SASEGT. The ends lost 5 bases at V and 1 base at J; junction bases unmatched: 1. The CDR3 covers 13 residues. CDR3 in amino acids: CASSRTGNTEAFF. The CDR3 region has the DNA TGTGCCAGCAGTCGGACAGGGAACACTGAAGCTTTCTTT.

This chain uses TRBV30 with TRBJ2-3, with 8 bases identical to TRBD2. V shed 2 bases and J 4 bases; nucleotides not matched to a gene: 8. The CDR3 length is 15 residues. CDR1 and CDR2 from the germline V gene are GTSNPN and SVGIG (reference sequence). CDR3 in DNA: TGTGCCTGGAGTAAGCGGGGGCTATCAGCAGATACGCAGTATTTT. Translating it yields CAWSKRGLSADTQYF.

The V call is TRBV7-9, the J call TRBJ2-3; the match to TRBD2 covers 9 bases. This CDR3 is built from 18 residues. V lost 4 bases, J lost 0 bases, and 11 bases stayed unmatched. Germline CDR1 is SEHNR and CDR2 is FQNEAQ (reference sequence). The CDR3 spells CASSSTRASGTSTDTQYF. The CDR3 DNA reads as TGTGCCAGCAGCTCCACCCGGGCTAGCGGGACTAGCACAGATACGCAGTATTTT.

This rearrangement joins TRBV5-1 to TRBJ2-2; D not resolved. V was shortened by 4 bases and J by 3 bases, with 16 bases between the two germline ends. Germline V CDR1 and CDR2: SGHRS, YFSETQ. There are 16 residues in the CDR3. CDR3 nucleotides: TGCGCCAGCAGCCCCCTCCATACAGTCGACACCGGGGAGCTGTTTTTT. Translated: CASSPLHTVDTGELFF.

The chain carries TRBV2 and TRBJ2-4; 7 bases are a match to TRBD1. V shed 7 bases and J 7 bases; nucleotides not matched to a gene: 7. The CDR3 consists of 13 residues. Germline CDR1 is SNHLY and CDR2 is FYNNEI. The CDR3 is CASTGQKWNIQYF. CDR3 DNA sequence: TGTGCCAGCACGGGACAGAAGTGGAACATTCAGTACTTC. Filled out from reference TRBV2 and TRBJ2-4, the complete variable domain reads EPEVTQTPSHQVTQMGQEVILRCVPISNHLYFYWYRQILGQKVEFLVSFYNNEISEKSEIFDDQFSVERPDGSNFTLKIRSTKLEDSAMYFCASTGQKWNIQYFGAGTRLSVL.

The chain recombines TRBV28 with TRBJ2-3; 9 bases fit TRBD2. The V gene end was trimmed by 4 bases and the J gene end by 1 base; junction bases not matched to a gene: 3. In germline, CDR1 is MDHEN, CDR2 SYDVKM. CDR3 length: 15 residues. For the CDR3, the DNA is TGTGCCAGCAGTTGGACTAGCGACCGCACAGATACGCAGTATTTT. This codes for CASSWTSDRTDTQYF.